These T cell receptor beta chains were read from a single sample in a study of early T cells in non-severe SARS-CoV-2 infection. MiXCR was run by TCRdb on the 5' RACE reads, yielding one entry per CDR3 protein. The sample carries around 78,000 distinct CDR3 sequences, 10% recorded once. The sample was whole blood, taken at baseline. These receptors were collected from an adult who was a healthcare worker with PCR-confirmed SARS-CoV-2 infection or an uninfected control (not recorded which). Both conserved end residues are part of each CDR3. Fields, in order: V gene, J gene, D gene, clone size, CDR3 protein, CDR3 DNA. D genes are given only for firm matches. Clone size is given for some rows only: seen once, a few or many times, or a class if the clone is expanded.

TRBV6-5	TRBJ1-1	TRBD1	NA	CASMRGPNTEAFF	TGTGCCAGCATGAGGGGGCCGAACACTGAAGCTTTCTTT
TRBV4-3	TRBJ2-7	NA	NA	CASSPGAGSSYEQYF	TGCGCCAGCAGCCCAGGGGCAGGATCATCCTACGAGCAGTACTTC
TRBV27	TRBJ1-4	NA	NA	CASSPTGSRPTNEKLFF	TGTGCCAGCAGTCCCACAGGGAGTCGGCCAACTAATGAAAAACTGTTTTTT
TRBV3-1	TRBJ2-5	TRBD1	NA	CASKGAGGQETQYF	TGTGCCAGCAAAGGAGCAGGGGGCCAAGAGACCCAGTACTTC
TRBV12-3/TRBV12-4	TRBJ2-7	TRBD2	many	CASSSPGTRDHEQYF	TGTGCCAGCAGTTCCCCCGGGACTAGAGACCACGAGCAGTACTTC
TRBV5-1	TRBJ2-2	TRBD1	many	CASSTGQGTGELFF	TGCGCCAGCAGCACGGGACAGGGCACCGGGGAGCTGTTTTTT
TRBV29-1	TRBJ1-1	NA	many	CSAGRGGGGTEAFF	TGCAGCGCCGGCCGCGGGGGGGGCGGCACTGAAGCTTTCTTT
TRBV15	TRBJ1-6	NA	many	CATSRDIYNSPLHF	TGTGCCACCAGCAGAGACATATATAATTCACCCCTCCACTTT
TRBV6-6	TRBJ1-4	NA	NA	CASSYFLDTVVFF	TGTGCCAGCAGTTACTTTTTGGACACGGTAGTGTTTTTT
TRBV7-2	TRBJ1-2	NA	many	CASSLGVPGNGYTF	TGTGCCAGCAGCTTAGGGGTTCCAGGGAATGGCTACACCTTC
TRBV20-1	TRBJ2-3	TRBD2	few	CSAPIGLAGADTQYF	TGCAGTGCTCCCATTGGGCTAGCGGGGGCAGATACGCAGTATTTT
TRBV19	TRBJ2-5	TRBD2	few	CASKLVAGSETQYF	TGTGCCAGCAAACTGGTAGCGGGGTCAGAGACCCAGTACTTC
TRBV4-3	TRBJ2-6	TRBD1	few	CASSQQTGGVGSGANVLTF	TGCGCCAGCAGCCAACAGACAGGGGGCGTTGGTTCTGGGGCCAACGTCCTGACTTTC
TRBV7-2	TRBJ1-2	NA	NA	CAGHGVPANYGYTF	TGTGCCGGCCATGGGGTTCCCGCTAACTATGGCTACACCTTC
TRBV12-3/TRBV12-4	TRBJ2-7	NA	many	CASSPPLGYEQYF	TGTGCCAGCAGTCCCCCGTTAGGCTACGAGCAGTACTTC
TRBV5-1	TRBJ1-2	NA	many	CASSPGGRDGYGYTF	TGCGCCAGCAGCCCGGGGGGCAGGGACGGCTATGGCTACACCTTC
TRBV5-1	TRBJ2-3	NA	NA	CASSFEGIRPDTQYF	TGCGCCAGCAGCTTCGAAGGTATCCGTCCAGATACGCAGTATTTT
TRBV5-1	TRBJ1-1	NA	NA	CASSPWGEGTEAFF	TGCGCCAGCAGCCCTTGGGGGGAAGGCACTGAAGCTTTCTTT
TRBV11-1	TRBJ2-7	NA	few	CASSLSPSGRPYEQYF	TGTGCCAGCAGCTTGAGTCCCAGCGGACGGCCCTACGAGCAGTACTTC
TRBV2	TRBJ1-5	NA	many	CASSEGGFQPQHF	TGTGCCAGCAGTGAAGGGGGTTTCCAGCCCCAGCATTTT
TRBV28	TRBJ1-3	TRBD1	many	CASLGQALGNTIYF	TGTGCCAGCCTCGGACAGGCTTTGGGAAACACCATATATTTT
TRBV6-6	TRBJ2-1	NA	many	CASSRNNEQFF	TGTGCCAGCAGCCGAAACAATGAGCAGTTCTTC
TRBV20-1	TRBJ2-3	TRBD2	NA	CSARGLAGDGDTQYF	TGCAGTGCTAGGGGGCTAGCGGGGGATGGAGATACGCAGTATTTT
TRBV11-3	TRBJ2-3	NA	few	CASSLGQPGTDTQYF	TGTGCCAGCAGCTTAGGGCAGCCGGGCACAGATACGCAGTATTTT
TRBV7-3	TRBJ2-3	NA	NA	CASSLTPRAPDTQYF	TGTGCCAGCAGCTTAACCCCTCGGGCCCCAGATACGCAGTATTTT
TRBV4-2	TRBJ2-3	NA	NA	CASSQDLWMGRGTDTQYF	TGTGCCAGCAGCCAAGATCTTTGGATGGGCAGGGGAACAGATACGCAGTATTTT
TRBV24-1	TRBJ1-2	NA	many	CATQDTGHLAYGYTF	TGTGCCACCCAAGATACGGGACATTTAGCCTATGGCTACACCTTC
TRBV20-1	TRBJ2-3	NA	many	CSAVSRATDTQYF	TGCAGTGCCGTGAGTCGGGCCACAGATACGCAGTATTTT